The TCR delta chain under discussion was sequenced for a study of γδ T cells in repeated Plasmodium falciparum infection. About the study: Four controlled malaria infections with P. falciparum NF54 spanned around 91 weeks.

On this clone itself: What it binds is not known. The translation of this DNA and the TCRdb protein of a much larger clone differ at residue 18, probably owing to a read error; the protein shown here is translated from the DNA.

Study observations and caveats: Over time and infection, Vgamma9/Vdelta2+ repertoires remained highly stable and polyclonal. Vdelta2-negative gammadelta repertoires appeared less diverse and less shared in Malian than Australian children.

CDR3 size: 20 residues. Germline assignment: CDR1 TVYSNPD and CDR2 GDNSRS (reference sequence). Vgamma9/Vdelta2+ and Vdelta2-negative gammadelta T cells were flow-sorted from PBMC for bulk sequencing. Each sorted gammadelta sample had TRG and TRD chains sequenced. TCRdb reanalyzed the multiplex PCR reads using CATT. The data contain under 50,000 delta-chain clones, 1.6% of them singletons. The rearrangement joins TRDV3 to TRDJ3; 9 bases fit TRDD2. The sequence derives from a pool of human donors (malaria-infected and uninfected, not separated). Sequenced sample: gamma-delta T cells from blood. Written as DNA, the CDR3 is TGTGCCTCCTGGCCTTCCTACGTATCTGGACGCTCCTGGGACACCCGACAGGTGTTTTTC. Translation: CASWPSYVSGRSWDTRQVFF.